This paragraph covers one T cell receptor (beta chain) sequence. Which antigen it targets is not known. No per-base quality is available; no much larger clone lies one base away. These data come from a study of graft-versus-host responses after intestinal transplantation (dated by TCRdb to about 2021). Describing the broader study: Recipients received multivisceral, liver-intestinal, or isolated intestinal transplants. A peak of at least 4% donor T cells among recipient peripheral blood mononuclear cells was the definition used for donor T cell macrochimerism. Samples from a few later patients were sequenced in-house on an Illumina MiSeq with MiXCR processing rather than by the commercial service. The cohort enrolled about two dozen intestinal transplant recipients, one of whom was a retransplant, and a few patients without pretransplant specimens were excluded. Anti-thymocyte globulin induction was given to all recipients, followed by maintenance tacrolimus and steroids for approximately 3 years. Alloreactive clones were identified by sequencing pre-transplant mixed lymphocyte reaction products and comparing them with unstimulated pre-transplant donor and recipient T cells. After intestinal transplantation, graft-versus-host and host-versus-graft alloreactive T cell clones were followed in the graft, circulation and bone marrow using bulk TCR-beta CDR3 sequencing.

The library came from the immunoSEQ multiplex PCR assay. For most patients, genomic DNA was isolated using the Qiagen DNeasy Blood and Tissue Kit and was shipped frozen to Adaptive Biotechnologies for TCR sequencing. For most patients, genomic DNA was subjected to high-throughput TCR-beta CDR3 sequencing by Adaptive Biotechnologies. In the source study's methods: Adaptive's ImmunoSEQ software supplied the TCR sequencing data for 18 patients, while MiXCR and VDJtools were used to process a few other patients. CD4 versus CD8 sorting errors were corrected by removing sequences found in both subsets at a frequency ratio below 5:1. CDR3 nucleotide sequences shared by donor and recipient were removed because the origin of these sequences could not be assigned. Alloreactive clones required at least 2-fold expansion over unstimulated cells and minimum CFSE-low frequency of 0.002% (template counts) or 0.001% (read counts). Clones were considered mappable if detected in sequenced pre-transplant spleen, lymph node, or MLR CFSE-low populations of the donor or recipient. Cumulative frequency of alloreactive clones was calculated as a percentage of all sequences weighted by copy number. TCRdb stores this immuneACCESS table with in-frame sequences only. Part of the clones is absent; in the studies checked, under half of the shortfall reflects unresolved V genes, and no reason is known for the rest. The V and J calls and clone size come from that table; D and trimming were worked out from the DNA. This sample is represented by 95,000 to 150,000 clones; 85% to 95% of them were singletons. Of the sample, approximately 0.11% is held by the ten largest clones.

Reading the label with the study, this specimen's time point is: cells obtained before transplantation from donor or recipient. CD3+CD4+ and CD3+CD8+ populations were FACS-sorted from unstimulated pre-transplant donor and recipient cells taken from spleen or lymph nodes. A distance of 29 bases separates the germline ends of V and J, which lose 6 bases and 11 bases respectively. Its CDR3 holds 17 amino acids, cysteine through phenylalanine. Just CDR3 DNA is preserved here, 51 bases in frame from base 1. CDR1 is given as MDHEN and CDR2 as SYDVKM, both from the germline V gene. The investigation overall reported the following: Peak levels of circulating GvH clones were associated with declines in HvG clones early after transplant. GvH clones were found in recipient bone marrow, and some of the GvH clones appeared earlier in ileal mucosa or blood, which is consistent with an intestinal mucosal origin. The relatively low number and heterogeneity of intestinal transplant patients limited the conclusions. High GvH to HvG T cell clonal ratios were observed in the allografts of patients with donor T cell macrochimerism.

The sample in question was unstimulated CD4+ T cells sorted from spleen or lymph node cells, obtained before intestinal transplant. This sequence originates from a human donor who received an intestinal transplant. The rearranged chain carries TRBV28 and TRBJ1-5; a tentative D match to TRBD1 spans 5 bases. The DNA sequence is given as TGTGCCAGCAGGCTAACAGGTGTTAGGGGTCGTGGTGACGCCCAGCATTTT. This is translated as CASRLTGVRGRGDAQHF.